Below are 30 T cell receptor beta chains sequenced from a single sample in a study of memory CD8 T cells in hepatitis C reinfection. Profiling relied on immunoSEQ multiplex PCR, and the TCRdb table lists in-frame clones only, not all of them. Of around 45,000 clones listed, roughly 87% are singletons. As for time point: late/post reinfection, 12 to 24 weeks after detection. The sorted cells went straight to TCR sequencing with no prior in vitro expansion. The sequenced sample consisted of naive CD8+ T cells sorted from blood. These receptors all come from a man between 18 and 35 years old with hepatitis C virus infection.

V is TRBV7-9 and J is TRBJ2-1, with 8 bases lining up with TRBD1. The junction had 2 bases not matched to a gene; V was cut back by 1 base and J by 6 bases. The CDR3 runs 14 residues. Germline values: CDR1 SEHNR, CDR2 FQNEAQ (reference sequence). The chain's CDR3 is CASSLVQGANEQFF. The CDR3 bases are TGTGCCAGCAGCTTAGTCCAGGGGGCCAATGAGCAGTTCTTC.

The V and J genes are TRBV4-3 and TRBJ2-3; TRBD1 agrees at 8 bases. Germline V lookup: CDR1 LGHNA, CDR2 YSLEER. V dropped 0 bases and J dropped 3; count of bases not matched to a gene: 2. This CDR3 has 15 amino acids. The CDR3 DNA reads TGCGCCAGCAGCCAAGAGGGACAGGATACAGATACGCAGTATTTT. It is translated as CASSQEGQDTDTQYF.

The chain combines TRBV21-1 with TRBJ2-1; TRBD2 was called by the table and not checked on the DNA. TRBV21-1 is deemed a pseudogene. The length of the CDR3 is 16 residues. This CDR3 reads CASSKGGGQKENEQFF. CDR3 coding DNA: TGTGCCAGCAGCAAAGGGGGGGGGCAGAAGGAGAATGAGCAGTTCTTC.

CDR3 region: CATSRDMLKGGTQYF. In DNA form, the CDR3 reads TGTGCCACCAGCAGAGATATGCTTAAAGGGGGGACCCAGTACTTC. This chain uses TRBV15 with TRBJ2-5, with a tentative D call TRBD1 (6 bases). Trimming left V 0 bases short and J 7 bases short, with 15 bases between. This CDR3 is built from 15 residues. Germline CDR1 is LNHNV and CDR2 is YYDKDF (reference sequence).

V usage is TRBV4-1 and J usage is TRBJ2-7; 7 bases align to TRBD1. Trimming at V came to 2 bases and at J to 0 bases, leaving 7 bases not matched to a gene. Germline V gene lookup returns CDR1 MGHRA and CDR2 YSYEKL. The CDR3 loop spans 16 amino acids. The CDR3 loop is CASSQTTGQYSYEQYF. CDR3 nucleotide sequence: TGCGCCAGCAGCCAAACGACAGGGCAGTACTCCTACGAGCAGTACTTC.

This chain links TRBV9 with TRBJ2-6; the D gene is possibly TRBD1 (6 bases). The CDR3 loop spans 15 amino acids. The germline V and J ends were trimmed by 4 bases and 2 bases, with 10 bases remaining between them. Per germline, CDR1 SGDLS and CDR2 YYNGEE. CDR3 bases: TGTGCCAGCAGCTCACGGACAGCTGGGGCCAACGTCCTGACTTTC. Translated: CASSSRTAGANVLTF.

V and J are TRBV27 and TRBJ2-5; TRBD2 agrees at 8 bases. CDR3 length: 14 amino acids. The trim removed 5 bases at V and 5 bases at J, leaving 7 bases unmatched. CDR1 is MNHEY and CDR2 is SMNVEV in the germline V gene (reference sequence). In DNA, the CDR3 is TGTGCCAGCAGTCCCGGACTAGCAGGGGAGACCCAGTACTTC. This gives the protein CASSPGLAGETQYF.

The J gene is TRBJ1-4, the V gene TRBV7-9; 8 bases fit TRBD1. The CDR3 is made up of 14 amino acids. J gave up 7 bases and V 5 bases, and 6 bases lay outside the gene matches. Germline V CDR1 and CDR2: SEHNR, FQNEAQ (reference sequence). CDR3 amino acids: CASSQGAMREKLFF. CDR3 nucleotides: TGTGCCAGCAGCCAGGGGGCCATGCGTGAAAAACTGTTTTTT.

The chain has TRBV6-5 and TRBJ2-7, with TRBD1 matching over 8 bases. Trimming removed 6 bases from V and 2 bases from J; junction bases left unmatched: 9. This CDR3 is built from 15 residues. In germline, CDR1 is MNHEY, CDR2 SVGAGI. The CDR3 DNA sequence: TGTGCCAGCAGCCAGAGTACAGGGGGAGCCTACGAGCAGTACTTC. As protein: CASSQSTGGAYEQYF.

This chain links TRBV29-1 with TRBJ2-5, with 12 bases fitting TRBD1. The CDR3 has 14 amino acids. The J segment lost 5 bases and the V segment lost 4 bases, leaving 5 bases of the junction unmatched. Germline V gives CDR1 SQVTM, CDR2 ANQGSEA. The CDR3 DNA sequence: TGCAGCGTTGTGGGGGACAGGGGGCTTGAGACCCAGTACTTC. Its protein product is CSVVGDRGLETQYF.

The rearrangement uses TRBV4-1 and TRBJ2-5, with 7 bases identical to TRBD2. Germline V CDR1 and CDR2: MGHRA, YSYEKL. This CDR3 has 14 residues. V shed 1 base, J shed 5 bases, and the junction held 4 bases outside the gene matches. The CDR3 region is CASSQVTGGETQYF. CDR3 nucleotide sequence: TGCGCCAGCAGCCAAGTTACCGGGGGGGAGACCCAGTACTTC.

The V gene is TRBV2, the J gene TRBJ1-1; D is unclear. V dropped 1 base and J dropped 0 bases, with 6 bases sitting between them. The length of the CDR3 is 14 residues. Looked up from germline, CDR1 is SNHLY and CDR2 is FYNNEI. This CDR3 is CASSEGRMNTEAFF. CDR3 DNA sequence: TGTGCCAGCAGTGAAGGCAGAATGAACACTGAAGCTTTCTTT. The whole variable domain, filled in from reference TRBV2 and TRBJ1-1, reads EPEVTQTPSHQVTQMGQEVILRCVPISNHLYFYWYRQILGQKVEFLVSFYNNEISEKSEIFDDQFSVERPDGSNFTLKIRSTKLEDSAMYFCASSEGRMNTEAFFGQGTRLTVV.

This chain joins TRBV21-1 and TRBJ1-2; TRBD1, the table's D call, lacks a check against the DNA. TRBV21-1 is annotated as a pseudogene. This CDR3 comprises 17 residues. DNA of the CDR3: TGTGCCACCCCCGAAAAGGACAGACCGATCGCTAACTATGGCTACTCCTTC. It translates to CATPEKDRPIANYGYSF.

The chain has TRBV7-9 and TRBJ2-1; D may be TRBD2 (6 bases). The CDR3 loop spans 16 amino acids. CDR1 is SEHNR and CDR2 is FQNEAQ in the germline V gene (reference sequence). Trimming stripped 5 bases from V and 4 bases from J, with 18 bases between. CDR3 nucleotide sequence: TGTGCCAGCAGCGGGGGAACGGGAGTCTATTACAATGAGCAGTTCTTC. Protein: CASSGGTGVYYNEQFF.

The chain recombines TRBV19 with TRBJ2-5, with 12 bases fitting TRBD2. CDR1 LNHDA and CDR2 SQIVND come from the germline V gene (reference sequence). The CDR3 extends over 14 amino acids. V shed 5 bases and J 3 bases; nucleotides not matched to a gene: 1. The CDR3 spells CASSSSGREETQYF. CDR3 nucleotides: TGTGCCAGTAGTTCTAGCGGGAGGGAAGAGACCCAGTACTTC.

The CDR3, as DNA: TGTGCCAGCAGTTTCCGGGGATTTTACAATGAGCAGTTCTTC. Its protein product is CASSFRGFYNEQFF. The chain is built from TRBV28 and TRBJ2-1; the D gene is possibly TRBD2 (5 bases). The CDR3 length is 14 residues. V dropped 3 bases and J dropped 4 bases, with 10 bases sitting between them. The V gene's germline CDR1 is MDHEN and CDR2 SYDVKM.

CDR3 bases: TGTGCCTGGACCCCCGGGGGTGAAGCTTTCTTT. Its protein is CAWTPGGEAFF. The chain couples TRBV30 to TRBJ1-1; D is perhaps TRBD1 (5 bases). The V gene's germline CDR1 is GTSNPN and CDR2 SVGIG (reference sequence). The CDR3 length is 11 residues. V lost 4 bases and J 7 bases, leaving 10 bases between the germline ends.

The chain carries TRBV12-5 and TRBJ1-1; perhaps TRBD1 as D (6 bases). Trimming removed 8 bases at V and 1 base at J, with 11 bases between. Looked up from germline, CDR1 is LGHNT and CDR2 is FRNRAP. The CDR3 covers 13 residues. The DNA for the CDR3 is TGTGCTAGTCAGGACAGTTCGAACACTGAAGCTTTCTTT. Translating gives CASQDSSNTEAFF.

The J gene is TRBJ2-7, the V gene TRBV11-3, with D possibly TRBD2 on 5 matching bases. The V gene's germline CDR1 is SGHNT and CDR2 YENEEA. Trimming took off 4 bases at V and 2 bases at J, with 15 bases between the two ends. The CDR3 spans 15 residues. CDR3 DNA sequence: TGTGCCAGCAGCTACTCGTTCGGGATCACCTACGAGCAGTACGTC. Amino acids: CASSYSFGITYEQYV.

This clone occurred once. The chain joins TRBV7-8 to TRBJ1-1, with 9 bases fitting TRBD1. J lost 7 bases, V lost 2 bases, and 5 bases had no gene match. Germline lookup yields CDR1 SGHVS and CDR2 FQNEAQ. The CDR3 has 14 residues. The CDR3 DNA is TGTGCCAGCAGCTTATTACAGGGGGCGGGTGAAGCTTTCTTT. Protein: CASSLLQGAGEAFF.

V and J are TRBV7-9 and TRBJ1-3, with D perhaps TRBD1 (5 bases). The CDR3 is 15 amino acids. Trimming took off 5 bases at V and 0 bases at J, with 11 bases between the two ends. Germline-derived CDR1 and CDR2 are SEHNR and FQNEAQ (reference sequence). CDR3: CASSTTGLSGNTIYF. The CDR3 coding sequence is TGTGCCAGCAGCACTACAGGTCTCTCTGGAAACACCATATATTTT.

The J gene is TRBJ2-2, the V gene TRBV25-1, with a tentative D call TRBD1 (5 bases). V was clipped by 5 bases and J by 7 bases, with 8 bases between them. Germline V gene data show CDR1 as MGHDK and CDR2 as SYGVNS. This CDR3 spans 12 amino acids. The CDR3 here is CASSLQGGELFF. CDR3 nucleotides: TGTGCCAGCAGTTTGCAGGGCGGGGAGCTGTTTTTT.

V gene TRBV7-7 combines with J gene TRBJ2-1; tentatively, D is TRBD2 (5 bases). Trimming removed 2 bases at V and 9 bases at J, with 20 bases between. The CDR3 length is 16 residues. Germline V gene sequence: CDR1 SSHAT, CDR2 FNYEAQ (reference sequence). CDR3 loop: CASSLLGVGVGGEQFF. The CDR3 DNA reads as TGTGCCAGCAGCTTACTTGGGGTCGGGGTAGGCGGTGAGCAGTTCTTC.

This clone was seen just once. The chain links TRBV7-9 to TRBJ1-1; a weak D match, TRBD1 (5 bases). Germline CDR1 SEHNR, CDR2 FQNEAQ (reference sequence). The CDR3 is made up of 16 amino acids. Trimming cost V 5 bases and J 5 bases, with 21 bases left between them. CDR3 region: CASSDPGRGGGTEAFF. CDR3 bases: TGTGCCAGCAGCGACCCCGGGAGGGGAGGAGGGACTGAAGCTTTCTTT.

This clone was seen a handful of times. The V gene is TRBV5-4, the J gene TRBJ1-1; tentatively, D is TRBD1 (5 bases). Germline loops: CDR1 SGHNT, CDR2 YYREEE (reference sequence). This CDR3 is 13 amino acids long. The V and J ends lost 5 bases and 6 bases respectively, with 14 bases between them. This chain's CDR3 is CASRMGGVAEAFF. The CDR3 coding sequence is TGTGCCAGCAGAATGGGGGGGGTCGCTGAAGCTTTCTTT.

This sequence joins TRBV2 and TRBJ1-1; TRBD1 matches 7 bases. Germline CDR1 is SNHLY and CDR2 is FYNNEI. The CDR3 length is 13 residues. Trimming cost V 8 bases and J 6 bases; bases outside gene matches: 9. This chain's CDR3 is CASDRQGSAEAFF. In nucleotides, the CDR3 is TGTGCCAGCGACCGACAGGGTTCGGCTGAAGCTTTCTTT. The full variable domain, rest sourced from reference TRBV2 and TRBJ1-1, is EPEVTQTPSHQVTQMGQEVILRCVPISNHLYFYWYRQILGQKVEFLVSFYNNEISEKSEIFDDQFSVERPDGSNFTLKIRSTKLEDSAMYFCASDRQGSAEAFFGQGTRLTVV.

The CDR3 spells CASSYLGAATEAFF. The CDR3 nucleotides are TGTGCCAGCAGTTATTTAGGGGCGGCAACTGAAGCTTTCTTT. The rearrangement links TRBV28 to TRBJ1-1, with TRBD1 as a possible D gene (5 bases). Trimming shortened V by 4 bases and J by 5 bases, and 14 bases separated the two germline ends. Germline lookup yields CDR1 MDHEN and CDR2 SYDVKM. CDR3 length: 14 amino acids.

A few counts support this clone. The chain employs TRBV6-1 and TRBJ1-5, with TRBD1 as a possible D gene (6 bases). The germline gives CDR1 MNHNS, CDR2 SASEGT. Deletions cut 1 base from V and 8 bases from J, with 15 bases between. This CDR3 spans 15 amino acids. The CDR3 region has the DNA TGTGCCAGCAGTGAAGAAGCAGGGGTTTGGAAGCCCCAGCATTTT. It encodes CASSEEAGVWKPQHF.

The CDR3 DNA reads TGTGCCAGCAGGCCCGGGACAATTAATGAAAAACTGTTTTTT. As protein: CASRPGTINEKLFF. The chain has TRBV28 and TRBJ1-4; the D gene is possibly TRBD1 (6 bases). This CDR3 comprises 14 residues. Trimming pared 6 bases from V and 4 bases from J, leaving 12 bases between. Germline V CDR1 and CDR2: MDHEN, SYDVKM.

The V gene is TRBV5-1, the J gene TRBJ1-3, with 10 positions matching TRBD1. The germline V gene has CDR1 SGHRS and CDR2 YFSETQ. The junction had 5 bases not matched to a gene; V was cut back by 3 bases and J by 2 bases. The CDR3 runs 16 residues. The chain's CDR3 is CASSSRQGATGNTIYF. Written as DNA, the CDR3 is TGCGCCAGCAGCTCGCGACAGGGGGCGACTGGAAACACCATATATTTT.